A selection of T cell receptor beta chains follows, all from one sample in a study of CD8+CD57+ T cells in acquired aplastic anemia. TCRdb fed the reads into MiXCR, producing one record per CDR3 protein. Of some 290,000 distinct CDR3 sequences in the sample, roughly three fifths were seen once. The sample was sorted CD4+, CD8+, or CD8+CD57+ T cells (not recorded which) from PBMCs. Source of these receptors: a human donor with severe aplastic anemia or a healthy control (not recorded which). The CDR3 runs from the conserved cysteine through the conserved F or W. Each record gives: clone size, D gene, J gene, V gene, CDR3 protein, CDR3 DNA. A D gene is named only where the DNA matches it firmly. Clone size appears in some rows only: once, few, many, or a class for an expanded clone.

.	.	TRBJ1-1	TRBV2	CASSGDDMWTEAFF	TGTGCCAGCAGTGGGGACGATATGTGGACTGAAGCTTTCTTT
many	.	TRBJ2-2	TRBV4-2	CASSPHGEARYGELFF	TGTGCCAGCAGCCCGCACGGGGAGGCCAGGTACGGGGAGCTGTTTTTT
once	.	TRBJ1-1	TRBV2	CASGGQTNTDAFF	TGTGCCAGCGGTGGACAGACGAACACTGACGCTTTCTTT
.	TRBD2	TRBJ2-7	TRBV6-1	CASASGAASYEQYF	TGTGCCAGCGCGAGCGGGGCGGCATCCTACGAGCAGTACTTC
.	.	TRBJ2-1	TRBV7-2	CASSLAAQANEQFF	TGTGCCAGCAGCTTGGCCGCTCAGGCAAATGAGCAGTTCTTC
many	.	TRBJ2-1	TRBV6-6	CASSPLRSSESYNEQFF	TGTGCCAGCAGCCCCCTCCGATCTAGCGAGTCCTACAATGAGCAGTTCTTC
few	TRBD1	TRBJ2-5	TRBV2	CASSGTGTGGEETQYF	TGTGCCAGCAGTGGCACCGGGACAGGGGGGGAAGAGACCCAGTACTTC
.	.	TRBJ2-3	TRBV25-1	CARPGLPSTDTQYF	TGTGCTAGACCGGGACTTCCTAGCACAGATACGCAGTATTTT
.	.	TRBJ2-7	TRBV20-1	CSARYGRSSYEQYF	TGCAGTGCTAGGTATGGCAGGAGCTCCTACGAGCAGTACTTC
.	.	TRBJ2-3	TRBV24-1	CATSDEQGEDDTQYF	TGTGCCACCAGTGATGAGCAGGGGGAGGACGATACGCAGTATTTT
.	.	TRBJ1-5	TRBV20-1	CSARGATLYQPQHF	TGCAGTGCTAGAGGGGCTACACTTTATCAGCCCCAGCATTTT
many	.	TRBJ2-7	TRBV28	CASSPLGRGGEQYF	TGTGCCAGCAGTCCCCTGGGCAGGGGTGGGGAGCAGTACTTC
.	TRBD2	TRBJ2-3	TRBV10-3	CAISDLAGEADTQYF	TGTGCCATCAGTGATCTAGCGGGAGAGGCGGATACGCAGTATTTT
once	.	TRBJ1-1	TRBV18	CASSQATVNTEAFF	TGTGCCAGCTCACAGGCTACAGTGAACACTGAAGCTTTCTTT
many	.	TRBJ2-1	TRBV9	CASTVGGADGEQFF	TGTGCCAGCACGGTGGGGGGGGCCGACGGTGAGCAGTTCTTC
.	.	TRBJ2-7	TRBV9	CASSVASSYEQYF	TGTGCCAGCAGCGTAGCGTCTTCCTACGAGCAGTACTTC
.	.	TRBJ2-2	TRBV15	CATSNRDTNTGELFF	TGTGCCACCAGCAACCGGGACACAAACACCGGGGAGCTGTTTTTT
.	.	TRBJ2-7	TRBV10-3	CAISGGGREREQYF	TGTGCCATCAGTGGGGGAGGCAGGGAGCGCGAGCAGTACTTC
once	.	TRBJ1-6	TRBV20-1	CSARDRVGGNSPLHF	TGCAGTGCTAGAGACAGGGTAGGAGGTAATTCACCCCTCCACTTT
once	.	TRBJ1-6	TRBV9	CAPRRTGGGSPLHF	TGTGCCCCCCGTCGCACAGGTGGGGGGTCACCCCTCCACTTT
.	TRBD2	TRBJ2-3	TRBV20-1	CSARDRTREATDTQYF	TGCAGTGCTAGAGATCGGACTAGAGAGGCCACAGATACGCAGTATTTT
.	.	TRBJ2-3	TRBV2	CASSHSPATSTDTQYF	TGTGCCAGCAGTCACTCCCCCGCCACTAGCACAGATACGCAGTATTTT
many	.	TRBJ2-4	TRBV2	CASRFSPVDKNIQYF	TGTGCCAGCAGGTTCAGTCCCGTAGACAAAAACATTCAGTACTTC
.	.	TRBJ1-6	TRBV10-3	CAISESVRGFSPLHF	TGTGCCATCAGTGAGTCAGTCAGGGGTTTCTCCCCCCTCCACTTT
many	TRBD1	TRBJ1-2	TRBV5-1	CASSETGGAGGYTF	TGCGCCAGCAGCGAAACAGGGGGCGCGGGGGGCTACACCTTC
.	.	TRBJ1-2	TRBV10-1	CASSALTQDRPYGYTF	TGCGCCAGCAGCGCCTTAACCCAAGACAGGCCCTATGGCTACACCTTC
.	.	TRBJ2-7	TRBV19	CANSISRTPGHEQYF	TGTGCCAATAGTATCTCTCGGACCCCCGGCCACGAGCAGTACTTC
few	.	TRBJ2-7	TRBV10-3	CATSAIQQGGQGGEQYF	TGTGCCACCAGTGCCATCCAACAGGGCGGACAAGGAGGCGAGCAGTACTTC
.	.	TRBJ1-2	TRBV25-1	CASRDAGGMHGYTF	TGTGCCAGCAGGGATGCGGGGGGTATGCATGGCTACACCTTC
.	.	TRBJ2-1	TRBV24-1	CATSLSRDPQPTYNEQFF	TGTGCCACCAGTTTGAGCCGGGACCCCCAACCTACCTACAATGAGCAGTTCTTC
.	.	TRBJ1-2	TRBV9	CASSDGTLERYGYTF	TGTGCCAGCAGCGACGGGACCCTTGAACGCTATGGCTACACCTTC
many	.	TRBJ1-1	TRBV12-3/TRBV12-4	CASSPRVSNTEAFF	TGTGCCAGCAGTCCGAGGGTATCCAACACTGAAGCTTTCTTT
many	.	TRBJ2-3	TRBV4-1	CASSQDTPADTQYF	TGCGCCAGCAGCCAAGATACCCCTGCAGATACGCAGTATTTT
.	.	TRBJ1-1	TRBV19	CASSMIEGGAFF	TGTGCCAGTAGTATGATTGAAGGGGGAGCTTTCTTT
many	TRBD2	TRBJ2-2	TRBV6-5	CASSSASGTSGAGELFF	TGTGCCAGCAGTTCTGCCTCCGGGACTAGCGGGGCCGGGGAGCTGTTTTTT
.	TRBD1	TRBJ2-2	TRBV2	CASGGTGETGELFF	TGTGCCAGCGGTGGCACAGGGGAAACCGGGGAGCTGTTTTTT
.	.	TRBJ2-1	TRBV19	CASREDSSFYICTVPDSRVSEQFF	.
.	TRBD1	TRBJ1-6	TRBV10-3	CAISRDSHSPLHF	TGTGCCATCAGCCGGGACAGTCATTCACCCCTCCACTTT
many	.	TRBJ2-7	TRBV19	CASKRGPYSYEQYF	TGTGCCAGTAAACGTGGGCCTTACTCCTACGAGCAGTACTTC
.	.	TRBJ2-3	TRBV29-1	CSVDRAGNTHTQYF	TGCAGCGTTGACCGGGCAGGGAACACACATACGCAGTATTTT
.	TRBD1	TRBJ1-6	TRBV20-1	CSARDRAGGRNSPLHF	TGCAGTGCTAGAGATCGGGCAGGGGGTCGTAATTCACCCCTCCACTTT
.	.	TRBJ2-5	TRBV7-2	CASSLRGKRETQYF	TGTGCCAGCAGCCTACGGGGAAAACGAGAGACCCAGTACTTC